The TCR beta chain under discussion was sequenced for a study of T cells after posttransplantation cyclophosphamide. Only in-frame clones appear in the TCRdb table, and some are missing; sequencing was by immunoSEQ multiplex PCR. The repertoire consists of tens of thousands of clones, none detected only once. Overall study findings and caveats: Later blood repertoires were often dominated by clones from the donor CD8+ memory compartment. After PTCy, TRB diversity resembled that of CNI/methotrexate controls.

This clone was recorded at least ten times. Its target is not known. The sample comprised PBMCs. This TCR derives from a man aged 40-55 years in good health, CMV-negative, and a related stem cell transplant donor.

In DNA, the CDR3 is TGTGCCAGCAGCTTAGACGGAGATACGCAGTATTTT. It codes for CASSLDGDTQYF. The chain recombines TRBV7-9 with TRBJ2-3; no clear D. CDR3 size: 12 residues. Germline values: CDR1 SEHNR, CDR2 FQNEAQ (reference sequence). The V gene lost 1 base and the J gene lost 5 bases, with 4 bases spanning the gap.